This T cell receptor beta chain was profiled in a study of identical twins. Points from the study as a whole: Twin-shared out-of-frame alpha sequences were enriched for low generation probability.

This clonotype was detected many times. Its target is unknown. In germline, CDR1 is LNHNV, CDR2 YYDKDF (reference sequence). Trimming removed 2 bases from V and 5 bases from J, with 19 bases in between. This CDR3 is 17 amino acids long. TCRdb reprocessed the 5' RACE reads with MiXCR, giving one entry per CDR3 protein. Of some 96,000 distinct CDR3 sequences in the sample, 5.9% were seen once. What was sequenced was memory T cells sorted from blood. This chain links TRBV15 with TRBJ1-5, with D unresolved. The origin of this receptor is a woman between 50 and 59 years old in good health. The CDR3 DNA sequence: TGTGCCACCAGCAGAAAGCGGGGAGGCACGCAACATCAGCCCCAGCATTTT. Residues: CATSRKRGGTQHQPQHF.